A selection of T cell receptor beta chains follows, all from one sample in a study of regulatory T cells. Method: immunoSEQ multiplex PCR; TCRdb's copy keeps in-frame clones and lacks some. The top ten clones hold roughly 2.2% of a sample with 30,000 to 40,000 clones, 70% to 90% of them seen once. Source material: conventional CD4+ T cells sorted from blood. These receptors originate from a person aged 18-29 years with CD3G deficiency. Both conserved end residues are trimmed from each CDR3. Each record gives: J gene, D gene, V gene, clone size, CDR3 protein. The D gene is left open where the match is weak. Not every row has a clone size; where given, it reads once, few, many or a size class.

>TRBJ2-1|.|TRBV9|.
ASSVGQGPYNEQF
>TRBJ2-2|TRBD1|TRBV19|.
ASSPGTVNTGELF
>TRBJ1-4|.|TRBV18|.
ASSPQPSEKLF
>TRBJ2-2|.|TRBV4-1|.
ASSPATTNTGELF
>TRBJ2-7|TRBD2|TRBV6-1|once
ASSGWTSGIYEQY
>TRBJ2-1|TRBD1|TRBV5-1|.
ASSPGTGREQF
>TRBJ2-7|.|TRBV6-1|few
ASSWDFRYEQY
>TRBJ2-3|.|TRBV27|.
ASRGATDTQY
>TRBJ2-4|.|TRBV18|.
ASSAGGFRSIQY
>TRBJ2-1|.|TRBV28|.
ASRLSSYNEQF
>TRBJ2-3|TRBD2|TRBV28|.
ASSDSSGSKTDTQY
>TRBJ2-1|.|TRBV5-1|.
ASRMDTWSYNEQF
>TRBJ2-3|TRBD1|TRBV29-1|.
SVSWDSSTDTQY
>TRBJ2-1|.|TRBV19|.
ASSPSGTGTYNEQF
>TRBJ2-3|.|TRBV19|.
ASSPRSNADTQY
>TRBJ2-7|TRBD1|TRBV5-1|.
ASSLAPGQGGEQY
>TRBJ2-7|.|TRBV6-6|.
ASSYGGIHEQY
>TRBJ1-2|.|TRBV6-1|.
ASRGPNYGYT
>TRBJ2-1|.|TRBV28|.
ASSPRGANNEQF
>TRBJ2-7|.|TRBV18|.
ASSPQQGNEQY
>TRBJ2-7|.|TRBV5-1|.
ASSLEAGGASYEQY
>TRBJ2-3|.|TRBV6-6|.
ASSSFNTQY
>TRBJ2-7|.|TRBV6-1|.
ASSEAHGYEQY
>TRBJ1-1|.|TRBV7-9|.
ASSLGSSKAF
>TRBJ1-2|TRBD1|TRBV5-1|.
ASSLGQGQGYT
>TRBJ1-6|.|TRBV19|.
ASSHAGGLNAPLH
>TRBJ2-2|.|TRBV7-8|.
ASSFGANTGELF
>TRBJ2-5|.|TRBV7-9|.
ASSLEMETQY
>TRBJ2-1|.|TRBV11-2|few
ASSSRGEQF
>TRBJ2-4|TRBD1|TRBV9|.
ASSPRGTGGASKNIQY
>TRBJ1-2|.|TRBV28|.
ASSGRRRRGYT
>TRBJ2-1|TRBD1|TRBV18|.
ASSPPGAGGWEQF
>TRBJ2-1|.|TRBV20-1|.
SARPHNEQF
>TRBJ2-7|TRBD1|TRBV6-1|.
ASSTQGATYEQY
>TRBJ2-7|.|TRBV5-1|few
ASSLGHSYEQY
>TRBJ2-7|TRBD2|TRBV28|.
ASSSSGTSGRYEQY
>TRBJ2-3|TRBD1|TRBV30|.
AWSSGQPTDTQY
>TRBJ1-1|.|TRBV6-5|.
ASSYSRFTEAF
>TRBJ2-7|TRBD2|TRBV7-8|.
ASSLLAGGSYEQY
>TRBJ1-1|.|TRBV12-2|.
ASRLALPEGPEAF
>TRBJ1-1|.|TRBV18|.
ASSPQGGTEAF
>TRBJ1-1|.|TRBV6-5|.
ASSRGLKAF
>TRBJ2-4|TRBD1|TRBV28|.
ASSPADRGHNIQY
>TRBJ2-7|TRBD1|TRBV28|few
ASSPLTGGGGLLYEQY
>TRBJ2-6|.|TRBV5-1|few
ASRDVGANVLT
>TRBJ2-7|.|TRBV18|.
ASSSTETHEQY
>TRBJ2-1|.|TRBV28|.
ASRRRGSRNEQF
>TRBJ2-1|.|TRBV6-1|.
ATTNSYNEQF
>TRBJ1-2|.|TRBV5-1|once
ASSLNTGYGYT
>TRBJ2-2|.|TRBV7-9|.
ASSTGQMNTGELF
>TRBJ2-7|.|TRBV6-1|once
ASSQADTPSYEQY
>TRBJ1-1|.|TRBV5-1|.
ASSFQGNTEAF
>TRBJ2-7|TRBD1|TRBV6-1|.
ASSARQGRYEQY